Below are 9 T cell receptor beta chains sequenced from a single sample in a study of cytomegalovirus exposure and HLA in healthy donors. The PCR ran on 60 Vbeta and 13 Jbeta primers. The method was immunoSEQ multiplex PCR; TCRdb's version includes in-frame clones alone and lacks a portion of them. Found here are around 45,000 clones; the top ten clones hold around 17%. The sequencing sample was made of PBMCs. The origin of the receptors is a male donor in good health and CMV-seronegative.

V is TRBV6-5 and J is TRBJ1-5; 9 bases agree with TRBD1. The V and J ends lost 2 bases and 4 bases, in that order; junction bases with no gene match: 3. The CDR3 runs 15 residues. The germline V gene has CDR1 MNHEY and CDR2 SVGAGI. Here the CDR3 DNA reads TGTGCCAGCAGTTACGGGACAGGGAAAAATCAGCCCCAGCATTTT. It codes for CASSYGTGKNQPQHF.

V is TRBV27 and J is TRBJ2-1; 8 bases align to TRBD1. V trimming: 4 bases; J trimming: 6 bases; junction bases outside the gene matches: 5. There are 14 residues in the CDR3. Looked up from germline, CDR1 is MNHEY and CDR2 is SMNVEV (reference sequence). CDR3 nucleotides: TGTGCCAGCAGTTACGGACAGGGCCTCAATGAGCAGTTCTTC. Translated: CASSYGQGLNEQFF.

This chain joins TRBV7-6 and TRBJ2-3, with a possible D match to TRBD1 (6 bases). Trimming shortened V by 7 bases and J by 4 bases, and 12 bases separated the two germline ends. This CDR3 has 13 amino acids. Germline loops: CDR1 SGHVS, CDR2 FNYEAQ. DNA for the CDR3: TGTGCCAGCAATATACAGGGTTCAGATACGCAGTATTTT. Encoded protein: CASNIQGSDTQYF.

The chain recombines TRBV4-2 with TRBJ1-1; D is ambiguous. The CDR3 runs to 12 residues. V lost 1 base to trimming and J lost 5 bases, with 5 bases between them. Germline V gene sequence: CDR1 LGHNA, CDR2 YNFKEQ. CDR3 amino acids: CASSQVRTEAFF. CDR3 nucleotides: TGTGCCAGCAGCCAAGTCCGGACTGAAGCTTTCTTT.

The rearrangement uses TRBV7-3 and TRBJ1-1, with TRBD1 matching over 11 bases. After removal of 5 bases from V and 7 bases from J, the junction contained 12 bases not matched to a gene. CDR1 SGHTA and CDR2 FQGTGA come from the germline V gene. This CDR3 contains 16 residues. The CDR3 DNA reads as TGTGCCAGCAGCCCGGACCGGGACAGGGGGGCCCTTGAAGCTTTCTTT. Translating gives CASSPDRDRGALEAFF.

This chain joins TRBV9 and TRBJ1-2, with 7 bases fitting TRBD1. The CDR3 has 15 amino acids. J lost 0 bases, V lost 0 bases, and 2 bases had no gene match. Per germline, CDR1 SGDLS and CDR2 YYNGEE. CDR3 sequence: CASSVDDRANYGYTF. The CDR3 nucleotides read TGTGCCAGCAGCGTAGATGACAGGGCTAACTATGGCTACACCTTC.

The chain couples TRBV6-1 to TRBJ1-1; TRBD1 might be the D (5 bases). Germline V lookup: CDR1 MNHNS, CDR2 SASEGT. The CDR3 is 16 amino acids. V was clipped by 3 bases and J by 3 bases, with 17 bases between them. The CDR3 spells CASSDLSYRRDTEAFF. The DNA of the CDR3 is TGTGCCAGCAGTGATTTATCCTACAGGAGGGACACTGAAGCTTTCTTT.

The chain employs TRBV9 and TRBJ2-7; 8 bases map to TRBD2. The ends lost 0 bases at V and 5 bases at J; junction bases unmatched: 4. Germline assignment: CDR1 SGDLS and CDR2 YYNGEE. CDR3 length: 14 residues. Here the CDR3 reads CASSVGTSYHEQYF. CDR3 DNA: TGTGCCAGCAGCGTAGGGACTAGCTACCACGAGCAGTACTTC. Full variable domain (remainder filled in from reference TRBV9 and TRBJ2-7): DSGVTQTPKHLITATGQRVTLRCSPRSGDLSVYWYQQSLDQGLQFLIQYYNGEERAKGNILERFSAQQFPDLHSELNLSSLELGDSALYFCASSVGTSYHEQYFGPGTRLTVT.

V usage is TRBV7-6 and J usage is TRBJ1-1; no clear D gene. CDR1 SGHVS and CDR2 FNYEAQ come from the germline V gene. V gave up 5 bases and J gave up 1 base, with 11 bases separating them. There are 14 residues in the CDR3. The DNA for the CDR3 is TGTGCCAGCAGCCCTAGGACTGCGAACACTGAAGCTTTCTTT. This encodes CASSPRTANTEAFF.